This T cell receptor (beta chain) was identified in a study of shared clonotypes between healthy human individuals. The naive CD8 fraction comprised CD45RO-negative cells positively selected for CCR7 and excluded terminally differentiated effector memory CD45RA+ cells. Genomic DNA per cell subset filled all wells of several immunoSEQ plates. This table comes from immunoSEQ multiplex PCR, and its TCRdb copy is limited to in-frame clones, with some not included. Of roughly 1,800,000 clones in the sample, roughly 95% were seen once. Looked up from germline, CDR1 is MNHEY and CDR2 is SMNVEV (reference sequence). This CDR3 contains 14 residues. Trimming removed 5 bases from V and 4 bases from J, with 13 bases in between. Whole-study findings and limits: Of the naive CD4 clonotypes, approximately 5% were shared across a few donors.

Note on this clone: Its antigen is currently unknown.

Input material: naive CD8+ T cells sorted from blood. This chain uses TRBV27 with TRBJ2-3, with D perhaps matching TRBD2 (6 bases). The receptor comes from a man in his late teens or twenties in good health. CDR3 nucleotides: TGTGCCAGCAGTCCCCTTGGAGGGGCAGATACGCAGTATTTT. Its protein is CASSPLGGADTQYF.